This TCR beta chain was observed in a study of blood T cell repertoires in COVID-19 (dated by TCRdb to about 2020). Background for the entire study: Samples covering the acute and convalescent phases of COVID-19 were provided by collaborators in the United States, Italy and Spain. The material from the prospective study consisted of cDNA or gDNA derived from T cells, B-cell-depleted T cells, or PBMCs. Deeply sampled blood TCRbeta repertoires from subjects exposed to, actively infected with, or recovered from COVID-19 were included in the dataset. The repertoires were made available in a free public database intended to serve as a resource for research on the immune response to SARS-CoV-2. Samples came from the ongoing ImmuneRACE study (first 160 participants) plus 1,254 subjects from 6 global collaborators. The sample metadata nearly always contained a de-identified subject ID, COVID-19 status, age in years and sex. Where available, HLA class I and class II types were obtained from metadata supplied by the sample provider rather than from assay-based typing. Study-wide findings and limitations: The quantity of clinical and demographic metadata differed by source and by participant and was supplied without curation.

The CDR3 sequence holds 12 residues, the cysteine and phenylalanine included. This entry keeps only the CDR3 DNA: 36 bases, framed from base 1. CDR1 is given as MDHEN and CDR2 as SYDVKM, both from the germline V gene. Relative to germline, V is missing 7 bases and J is missing 6 bases, with 5 bases of the junction outside any gene match. The collaborating institutions used their own protocols to collect whole blood in K2EDTA tubes. For TCRbeta analysis, collaborators shipped samples as frozen whole blood, isolated PBMCs, or DNA extracted from either of those sample types. Concerning this clone itself: Its binding antigen is unknown. One base away there is no much larger clone; base qualities are not given.

TCRbeta CDR3 regions were amplified from genomic DNA by means of the immunoSEQ Assay, a bias-controlled multiplex PCR. The paper's data handling went like this. The number of nucleated cells in each sample was estimated by amplification of reference gene primers within the assay. To quantify the absolute abundance of each unique TCRbeta CDR3 rearrangement, sequence reads were collapsed and filtered. For each sample, productive Simpson clonality was calculated as the square root of Simpson's diversity index over productive rearrangements. The source is immuneACCESS, and TCRdb retained only in-frame sequences with V and J called. Part of the clones is not carried over; for the studies checked, unresolved V genes explain less than half of this, and the remainder is unexplained. V and J calls plus clone size are reproduced from that table; the DNA served to infer D and trimming. In this sample the table shows fewer than 85,000 clones, about 74% of which occur a single time. Together, the top ten hold just over 2.5% of the sample.

The chain uses TRBV28 and TRBJ2-7, and 8 junction bases match TRBD1. The TCR sequence derives from a human donor with acute or convalescent COVID-19. The donor label of this sample is uncertain. Sequencing was carried out using peripheral blood. In nucleotide form, the sequence is TGTGCCAGCATGACAGGGGTAGGCGAGCAGTACTTC. The resulting protein is CASMTGVGEQYF. With the portions outside the CDR3 filled from the reference TRBV28 and TRBJ2-7 genes, the complete variable region becomes DVKVTQSSRYLVKRTGEKVFLECVQDMDHENMFWYRQDPGLGLRLIYFSYDVKMKEKGDIPEGYSVSREKKERFSLILESASTNQTSMYLCASMTGVGEQYFGPGTRLTVT.